Each of the 2 T cell receptor beta chains below was sequenced from the same sample in a study of CD8 T cells in ankylosing spondylitis. The study, taken as a whole, reports: Blood from ankylosing spondylitis patients appeared to carry a characteristic eight-variant TCR beta motif.

Their specific antigens are unknown. Each CDR3 protein is one row after TCRdb ran MiXCR on the 5' RACE reads. The data contain roughly 440,000 distinct CDR3 sequences, about 15% of them singletons. Sequences were obtained from blood, either unsorted or a sorted T cell fraction (not recorded which). The receptors shown here come from a male donor with ankylosing spondylitis.

This clonotype was seen a handful of times. V gene TRBV5-6 combines with J gene TRBJ2-3, with TRBD1 matching over 7 bases. CDR1 is SGHDT, CDR2 YYEEEE, per germline. This CDR3 spans 16 amino acids. The V gene end was trimmed by 4 bases and the J gene end by 3 bases; junction bases not matched to a gene: 11. The CDR3 sequence is CASSPRQGQGTDTQYF. CDR3 bases: TGTGCCAGCAGCCCAAGACAGGGTCAGGGGACAGATACGCAGTATTTT.

V usage is TRBV6-2 or TRBV6-3 and J usage is TRBJ2-5, with D hard to call. Trimming removed 2 bases at V and 1 base at J, with 8 bases between. Germline V gene data show CDR1 as MNHEY and CDR2 as SVGEGT. CDR3 size: 14 residues. For the CDR3, the DNA is TGTGCCAGCAGTTACGCCCTCCCCCAAGAGACCCAGTACTTC. It encodes CASSYALPQETQYF.